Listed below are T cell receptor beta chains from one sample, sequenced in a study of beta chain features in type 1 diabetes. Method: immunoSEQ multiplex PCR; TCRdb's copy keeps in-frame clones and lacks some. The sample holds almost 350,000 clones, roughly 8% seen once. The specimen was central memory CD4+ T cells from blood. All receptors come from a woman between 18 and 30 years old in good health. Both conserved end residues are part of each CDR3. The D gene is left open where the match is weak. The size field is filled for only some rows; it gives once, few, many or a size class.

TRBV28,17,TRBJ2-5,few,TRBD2,CARGRPRLAGREETQYF,TGTGCCAGAGGGCGGCCGCGGCTAGCGGGGCGCGAGGAGACCCAGTACTTC
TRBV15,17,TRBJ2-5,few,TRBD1,CATSRETGTGGQETQYF,TGTGCCACCAGCAGAGAGACCGGGACAGGAGGCCAAGAGACCCAGTACTTC
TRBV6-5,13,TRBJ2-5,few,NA,CASSYGGMKTQYF,TGTGCCAGCAGTTACGGGGGGATGAAGACCCAGTACTTC
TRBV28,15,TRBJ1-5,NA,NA,CASSPRGDFRQPQHF,TGTGCCAGCAGTCCCCGGGGGGATTTTCGGCAGCCCCAGCATTTT
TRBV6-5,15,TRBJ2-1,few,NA,CASSGTSSSYNEQFF,TGTGCCAGCAGTGGGACTTCGAGCTCCTACAATGAGCAGTTCTTC
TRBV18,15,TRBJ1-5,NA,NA,CASSPRTADNQPQHF,TGTGCCAGCTCACCAAGGACCGCTGACAATCAGCCCCAGCATTTT
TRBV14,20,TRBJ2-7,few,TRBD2,CASSPSAGGPSWDNPYEQYF,TGTGCCAGCAGCCCCTCGGCGGGAGGGCCGAGTTGGGACAACCCCTACGAGCAGTACTTC
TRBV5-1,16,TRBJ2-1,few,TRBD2,CASSEAGGRGYNEQFF,TGCGCCAGCAGCGAAGCGGGAGGGCGGGGTTACAATGAGCAGTTCTTC
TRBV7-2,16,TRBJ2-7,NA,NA,CASSLDMRGWGFEQYF,TGTGCCAGCAGCTTAGATATGCGGGGATGGGGTTTCGAGCAGTACTTC
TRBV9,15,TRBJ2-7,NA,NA,CASSVDGSSTYEQYF,TGTGCCAGCAGCGTAGACGGGAGTTCAACCTACGAGCAGTACTTC
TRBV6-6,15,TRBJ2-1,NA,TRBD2,CASSHGLAGAHEQFF,TGTGCCAGCAGCCATGGACTAGCGGGAGCCCATGAGCAGTTCTTC
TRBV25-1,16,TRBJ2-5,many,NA,CASSGTLGTHKETQYF,TGTGCCAGCAGTGGCACCCTAGGGACCCACAAAGAGACCCAGTACTTC
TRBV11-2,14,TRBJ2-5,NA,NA,CASGTRGVRETQYF,TGTGCCAGCGGCACGCGAGGTGTAAGAGAGACCCAGTACTTC
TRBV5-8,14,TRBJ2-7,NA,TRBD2,CASSTSGARYEQYF,TGTGCCAGCAGTACTAGCGGGGCTCGCTACGAGCAGTACTTC
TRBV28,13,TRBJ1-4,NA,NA,CASHDRNNEKLFF,TGTGCCAGCCACGACAGGAATAATGAAAAACTGTTTTTT
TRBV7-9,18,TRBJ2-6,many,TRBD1,CASSWGQVTFGGANVLTF,TGTGCCAGCAGCTGGGGACAGGTGACCTTTGGGGGGGCCAACGTCCTGACTTTC
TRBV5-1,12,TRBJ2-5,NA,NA,CATRQDQETQYF,TGCGCCACCCGACAGGACCAAGAGACCCAGTACTTC
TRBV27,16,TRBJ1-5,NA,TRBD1,CASPEQGRDSNQPQHF,TGTGCCAGCCCGGAACAGGGGAGAGATAGCAATCAGCCCCAGCATTTT
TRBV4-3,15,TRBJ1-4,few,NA,CASSPGHSTNEKLFF,TGCGCCAGCAGCCCAGGACACTCAACTAATGAAAAACTGTTTTTT
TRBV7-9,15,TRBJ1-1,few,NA,CASSPIDRLNTEAFF,TGTGCCAGCAGCCCCATTGACAGACTGAACACTGAAGCTTTCTTT
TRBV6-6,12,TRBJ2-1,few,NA,CAISDIYNEQFF,TGTGCCATCAGCGACATCTACAATGAGCAGTTCTTC
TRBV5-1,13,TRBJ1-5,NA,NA,CASSKNSNQPQHF,TGCGCCAGCAGCAAGAATAGCAATCAGCCCCAGCATTTT
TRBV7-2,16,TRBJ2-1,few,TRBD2,CASSSLGGRAYNEQFF,TGTGCCAGCAGCTCGCTGGGCGGGAGGGCCTACAATGAGCAGTTCTTC
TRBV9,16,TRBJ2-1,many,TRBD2,CASNREGTSGGNEQFF,TGTGCCAGCAACCGGGAGGGGACTAGCGGGGGAAATGAGCAGTTCTTC
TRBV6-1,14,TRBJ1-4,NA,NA,CASSELADDEKLFF,TGTGCCAGCAGTGAATTGGCAGACGATGAAAAACTGTTTTTT
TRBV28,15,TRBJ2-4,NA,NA,CASSLFGTQKNIQYF,TGTGCCAGCAGTTTATTCGGGACTCAAAAAAACATTCAGTACTTC
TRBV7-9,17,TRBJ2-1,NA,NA,CASSPQGLGRERNEQFF,TGTGCCAGCAGCCCGCAGGGCCTCGGGCGGGAACGGAATGAGCAGTTCTTC
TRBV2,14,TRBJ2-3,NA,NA,CASFRDSFTDTQYF,TGTGCCAGCTTCCGGGACTCCTTCACAGATACGCAGTATTTT
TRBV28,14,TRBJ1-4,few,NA,CASNNGATNEKLFF,TGTGCCAGCAATAACGGGGCAACTAATGAAAAACTGTTTTTT
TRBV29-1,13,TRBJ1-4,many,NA,CSVAGLMGEKLFF,TGCAGCGTTGCGGGGTTAATGGGGGAAAAACTGTTTTTT
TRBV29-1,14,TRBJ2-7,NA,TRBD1,CSVFGGRGRDEQYF,TGCAGCGTTTTTGGGGGAAGGGGGCGCGACGAGCAGTACTTC